The next 25 T cell receptor beta chains were all read from a single sample in a study of T-cell reconstitution after alpha-beta-depleted transplantation in children. Unique molecular identifiers were incorporated when the TCRbeta library was constructed. TCRdb fed the PCR reads into MiXCR, producing one record per CDR3 protein. The sample consists of 95,000 to 150,000 distinct CDR3 sequences, around 23% of them appearing once. The material sequenced was PBMCs, mostly from graft donor cells, taken 180 days after TCRalphabeta/CD19-depleted stem cell transplant. These receptors came from a male patient aged 2 to 10 who had a stem cell transplant for chronic granulomatous disease, so the T cells may come from the graft donor.

The sample holds a few counts of this clonotype. The V and J genes are TRBV5-5 and TRBJ2-7; D remains unclear. The CDR3 covers 11 residues. Germline V gene lookup returns CDR1 SGHKS and CDR2 YYEKEE (reference sequence). V dropped 2 bases and J dropped 7 bases, with 7 bases sitting between them. This CDR3 reads CASSLLREQYF. The CDR3 DNA reads TGTGCCAGCAGCTTATTACGGGAGCAGTACTTC.

This clonotype was recorded at least ten times. This chain connects TRBV7-6 to TRBJ2-3; the D is unclear. The CDR3 extends over 14 amino acids. Per the germline V gene, CDR1 is SGHVS and CDR2 is FNYEAQ. V lost 5 bases and J 8 bases, leaving 17 bases between the germline ends. CDR3 nucleotides: TGTGCCAGCAGCAAAAAACGGGCCATCGGTACGCAGTATTTT. Its translation is CASSKKRAIGTQYF.

This clonotype was observed a handful of times. The chain employs TRBV11-2 and TRBJ2-1, with 7 bases fitting TRBD2. The CDR3 spans 16 residues. Germline CDR1 is SGHAT and CDR2 is FQNNGV. The V gene end was trimmed by 5 bases and the J gene end by 7 bases; junction bases not matched to a gene: 14. CDR3 amino acids: CASSKQARVSGNEQFF. CDR3 DNA: TGTGCCAGCAGCAAACAGGCTCGGGTTAGCGGGAATGAGCAGTTCTTC.

This clonotype was counted only a few times. This chain connects TRBV21-1 to TRBJ2-5; the table's D call, TRBD2, has no DNA check behind it. TRBV21-1 is annotated as a pseudogene. There are 15 residues in the CDR3. The CDR3 nucleotides are TGTGCCAGCAGCAATCGAGCGGAACAACAAGAGACCCAGTACTTC. Protein product: CASSNRAEQQETQYF.

The chain recombines TRBV12-3 or TRBV12-4 with TRBJ2-1, with TRBD1 matching over 10 bases. The CDR3 contains 16 residues. J gave up 6 bases and V 5 bases, and 10 bases lay outside the gene matches. CDR3: CASSPDKDRGFNEQFF. CDR3 DNA: TGTGCCAGCAGTCCAGATAAGGACAGGGGGTTCAATGAGCAGTTCTTC.

This clonotype was detected ten times or more. This rearrangement joins TRBV20-1 to TRBJ1-2; D is unresolved. This CDR3 has 14 residues. The V and J ends lost 0 bases and 9 bases respectively, with 17 bases between them. Germline CDR1 DFQATT, CDR2 SNEGSKA (reference sequence). CDR3 DNA: TGCAGTGCTAGAGATCTCACAGATAGATCAAGCTACACCTTC. As protein: CSARDLTDRSSYTF.

The chain links TRBV5-4 to TRBJ1-2; maybe TRBD1 (6 bases). The germline V and J ends were trimmed by 1 base and 3 bases, with 16 bases remaining between them. Germline CDR1 reads SGHNT; CDR2 reads YYREEE (reference sequence). The CDR3 length is 16 residues. The CDR3 bases are TGTGCCAGCAGCTTGACCGACAGGCGTGAGGACTATGGCTACACCTTC. It specifies CASSLTDRREDYGYTF.

V usage is TRBV28 and J usage is TRBJ2-1; tentative D call: TRBD2 (6 bases). The CDR3 totals 11 residues. Trimming left V 5 bases short and J 12 bases short, with 11 bases between. Germline CDR1 and CDR2: MDHEN and SYDVKM. For the CDR3, the DNA is TGTGCCAGCAGTAGCGGGCTCGGGCAGTTCTTC. As protein: CASSSGLGQFF.

The CDR3, as DNA: TGTGCCAGCAGCTTAGTACGGACTGCGGACGAGCAGTACTTC. Protein sequence: CASSLVRTADEQYF. The chain combines TRBV7-9 with TRBJ2-7; D might be TRBD2 (5 bases). CDR1 and CDR2 (germline): SEHNR, FQNEAQ (reference sequence). This CDR3 is 14 amino acids long. The germline V and J ends were trimmed by 1 base and 5 bases, with 12 bases remaining between them.

This clonotype was seen more than once but under ten times. The rearrangement links TRBV5-5 to TRBJ2-7, with D possibly TRBD1 on 6 matching bases. The CDR3 runs to 14 residues. Deletions cut 0 bases from V and 5 bases from J, with 12 bases between. The germline gives CDR1 SGHKS, CDR2 YYEKEE (reference sequence). CDR3 nucleotide sequence: TGTGCCAGCAGCTTGGCAGGGGCCCGGGACGAGCAGTACTTC. Translated: CASSLAGARDEQYF.

This clonotype was seen only a few times. This rearrangement joins TRBV9 to TRBJ2-6; possible D gene TRBD1, 6 bases. The CDR3 sequence is 16 residues long. V was shortened by 3 bases and J by 3 bases, with 13 bases between the two germline ends. Germline V CDR1 and CDR2: SGDLS, YYNGEE. The CDR3 sequence is CASSGPRGGGANVLTF. The CDR3 DNA sequence: TGTGCCAGCAGCGGACCCAGGGGTGGTGGGGCCAACGTCCTGACTTTC.

This sequence joins TRBV5-1 and TRBJ2-2, with TRBD1 matching over 8 bases. Germline assignment: CDR1 SGHRS and CDR2 YFSETQ. J was trimmed by 1 base and V by 4 bases; bases with no gene match: 6. The CDR3 extends over 16 amino acids. CDR3 residues: CASSKTRGQNTGELFF. In DNA form, the CDR3 reads TGCGCCAGCAGCAAAACCAGGGGGCAGAACACCGGGGAGCTGTTTTTT.

This clonotype occurred a few times. The chain couples TRBV10-2 to TRBJ2-7, with a tentative D call TRBD2 (6 bases). V lost 3 bases to trimming and J lost 2 bases, with 8 bases between them. Germline CDR1 reads WSHSY; CDR2 reads SAAADI. The CDR3 covers 13 residues. This CDR3 is CASSDWGAYEQYF. DNA for the CDR3: TGCGCCAGCAGTGATTGGGGGGCCTACGAGCAGTACTTC.

This clonotype has just a few counts. The V call is TRBV12-3 or TRBV12-4, the J call TRBJ2-7; TRBD2 aligns across 13 bases. Losses at the gene ends were 1 base for V and 2 bases for J; bases not matched to a gene: 8. The CDR3 runs to 18 residues. CDR3 DNA sequence: TGTGCCAGCAGTTTAGAGGGGGGACTAGCGGGACTCCCCTACGAGCAGTACTTC. It yields the protein CASSLEGGLAGLPYEQYF.

By its share, this clonotype is medium-sized (0.01 to 0.1%). The chain is built from TRBV10-3 and TRBJ1-2; D is undetermined. The CDR3 sequence is 11 residues long. Germline V CDR1 and CDR2: ENHRY, SYGVKD. V was shortened by 0 bases and J by 9 bases, with 5 bases between the two germline ends. In DNA, the CDR3 is TGTGCCATCAGTGAGTCGTACAGCTACACCTTC. This encodes CAISESYSYTF.

The table lists this clonotype with many counts. The chain has TRBV4-3 and TRBJ1-2; D gene ambiguous. The CDR3 is 14 residues long. Germline V gives CDR1 LGHNA, CDR2 YSLEER. Trimming removed 5 bases from V and 3 bases from J, with 13 bases in between. The CDR3 region is CASSTTPRDYGYTF. The CDR3 DNA follows: TGCGCCAGCAGCACGACCCCCCGTGACTATGGCTACACCTTC.

This clonotype was seen only a few times. The chain recombines TRBV12-3 or TRBV12-4 with TRBJ2-7, with D possibly being TRBD1 or TRBD2 (5 bases each). Deletions cut 3 bases from V and 3 bases from J, with 9 bases between. CDR3 length: 13 amino acids. CDR3 sequence (DNA): TGTGCCAGCAGTTTCCGGGGCGGCTACGAGCAGTACTTC. This translates into CASSFRGGYEQYF.

The rearrangement links TRBV12-3 or TRBV12-4 to TRBJ2-1; D may be TRBD1 (5 bases). The CDR3 runs 12 residues. Trimming took 10 bases from V and 11 from J, leaving 18 bases between them. The CDR3 loop reads CAIGQGMIKQFF. The CDR3 region has the DNA TGTGCCATCGGACAAGGAATGATAAAGCAGTTCTTC.

Ten or more counts support this clonotype. The CDR3 DNA sequence: TGTGCCAGCAGTCTTACCTCCTACGAGCAGTACTTC. It specifies CASSLTSYEQYF. The V gene is TRBV7-9, the J gene TRBJ2-7; D gene ambiguous. The germline gives CDR1 SEHNR, CDR2 FQNEAQ (reference sequence). V was pared by 6 bases and J by 0 bases, with 6 bases between. This CDR3 is 12 amino acids long. Looking up the rest from reference TRBV7-9 and TRBJ2-7 gives the full variable domain: DTGVSQNPRHKITKRGQNVTFRCDPISEHNRLYWYRQTLGQGPEFLTYFQNEAQLEKSRLLSDRFSAERPKGSFSTLEIQRTEQGDSAMYLCASSLTSYEQYFGPGTRLTVT.

This chain links TRBV6-5 with TRBJ2-2, with D perhaps TRBD1 (5 bases). The V end was cut by 2 bases, the J end by 1 base, with 11 bases between. The CDR3 has 16 residues. From germline, CDR1 is MNHEY and CDR2 SVGAGI. CDR3: CASSYEQGWNTGELFF. The CDR3 region has the DNA TGTGCCAGCAGTTACGAGCAGGGTTGGAACACCGGGGAGCTGTTTTTT.

This clonotype was found many times. The rearrangement uses TRBV10-2 and TRBJ1-3, with unresolved D. V was trimmed by 2 bases and J by 7 bases, leaving 12 bases between them. The CDR3 loop spans 14 amino acids. Germline CDR1 is WSHSY and CDR2 is SAAADI. The CDR3 loop reads CASSEGAGANTIYF. Written as DNA, the CDR3 is TGCGCCAGCAGTGAGGGCGCGGGTGCGAACACCATATATTTT.

The rearrangement joins TRBV28 to TRBJ2-5; possibly TRBD1 for D (6 bases). This CDR3 region has 15 residues. The ends were cut back, 5 bases at V and 2 bases at J, with 15 bases in the middle. Germline V gene sequence: CDR1 MDHEN, CDR2 SYDVKM. CDR3 in amino acids: CASSANRASQETQYF. Here the CDR3 DNA reads TGTGCCAGCAGTGCAAACAGGGCGTCACAAGAGACCCAGTACTTC.

This clonotype appeared a few times. The rearrangement uses TRBV15 and TRBJ2-2, with D maybe TRBD2 (5 bases). The V gene's germline CDR1 is LNHNV and CDR2 YYDKDF (reference sequence). The CDR3 length is 19 residues. Trimming removed 3 bases at V and 3 bases at J, with 23 bases between. For the CDR3, the DNA is TGTGCCACCAGCAGGCCCAAGAGGGAGACTCAGCTCGACACCGGGGAGCTGTTTTTT. This sequence encodes CATSRPKRETQLDTGELFF.

The chain carries TRBV7-8 and TRBJ1-1; unclear D gene. Germline values: CDR1 SGHVS, CDR2 FQNEAQ. V was pared by 5 bases and J by 13 bases, with 8 bases between. The CDR3 totals 9 residues. For the CDR3, the DNA is TGTGCCAGCAGCCCTTTTGATTTCTTT. It is translated as CASSPFDFF.

The rearrangement links TRBV15 to TRBJ2-3; 8 bases align to TRBD2. The V gene's germline CDR1 is LNHNV and CDR2 YYDKDF (reference sequence). The length of the CDR3 is 15 residues. The V segment lost 5 bases and the J segment 4 bases; nucleotides outside the gene matches: 8. CDR3 sequence: CATSGLLGRADTQYF. In nucleotides, the CDR3 is TGTGCCACCAGCGGACTGCTCGGGAGGGCAGATACGCAGTATTTT.